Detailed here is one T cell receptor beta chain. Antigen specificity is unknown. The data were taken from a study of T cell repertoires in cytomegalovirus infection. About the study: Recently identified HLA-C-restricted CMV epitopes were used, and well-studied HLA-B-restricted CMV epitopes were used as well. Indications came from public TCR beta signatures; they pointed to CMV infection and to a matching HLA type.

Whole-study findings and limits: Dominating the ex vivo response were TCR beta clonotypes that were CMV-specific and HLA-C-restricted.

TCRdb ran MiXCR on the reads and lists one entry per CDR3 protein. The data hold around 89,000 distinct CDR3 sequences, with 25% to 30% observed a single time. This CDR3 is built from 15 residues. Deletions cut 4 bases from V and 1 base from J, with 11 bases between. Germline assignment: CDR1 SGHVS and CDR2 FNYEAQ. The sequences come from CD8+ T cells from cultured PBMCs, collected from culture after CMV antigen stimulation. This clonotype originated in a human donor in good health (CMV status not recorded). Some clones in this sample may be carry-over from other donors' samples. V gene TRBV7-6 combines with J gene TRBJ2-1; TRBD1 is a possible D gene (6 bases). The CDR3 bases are TGTGCCAGCAGCTGGGACACTACTTCCTACAATGAGCAGTTCTTC. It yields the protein CASSWDTTSYNEQFF.